Below are 13 T cell receptor beta chains sequenced from a single sample in a study of post-analysis software for immune sequencing data. Carried by the TCR beta cDNA libraries were unique molecular identifiers. TCRdb fed the PCR reads into MiXCR, producing one record per CDR3 protein. The profile shows over 700,000 distinct CDR3 sequences, around 27% of them singletons. Findings and caveats of the study: Controls had lower frequencies than patients of about 5 TRBV segments, which included TRBV5-6, TRBV5-1 and TRBV20-1.

Which antigens these TCRs recognize remains unknown. The sequenced material came from blood. The origin of the receptors is a girl aged 10-17 years with multiple sclerosis.

The rearrangement links TRBV2 to TRBJ2-5; 10 bases map to TRBD1. CDR1 is SNHLY, CDR2 FYNNEI, per germline. V was clipped by 8 bases and J by 3 bases; unmatched bases: 9. This CDR3 contains 15 residues. Here the CDR3 reads CASGRDRGSKETQYF. The CDR3 DNA reads as TGTGCCAGCGGTCGGGACAGGGGATCCAAAGAGACCCAGTACTTC.

This clonotype was detected once. This may arise from a read error, as a much more abundant clone is one base away. The chain has TRBV9 and TRBJ2-6; a weak D match, TRBD2 (7 bases). Germline CDR1 SGDLS, CDR2 YYNGEE. This CDR3 has 20 amino acids. CDR3 in DNA: TGTGCCAGCAGCCTTACGACTTCAGGGAACCACCTGGGGGGGGCCAACGCCCTGACTTTC. Amino acids: CASSLTTSGNHLGGANALTF.

This clonotype occurred a few times. The chain links TRBV14 to TRBJ2-3, with a possible D match to TRBD1 (5 bases). Germline CDR1 SGHDN, CDR2 FVKESK. The CDR3 spans 15 residues. V lost 2 bases and J lost 3, with 12 bases in between. The CDR3 sequence: CASSQRGPSTDTQYF. The CDR3, as DNA: TGTGCCAGCAGCCAAAGGGGTCCGTCGACAGATACGCAGTATTTT.

Notes on this clonotype: Compared with germline, one end of the junction differs, possibly owing to a read error. The chain couples TRBV12-3 or TRBV12-4 to TRBJ2-7; 8 positions agree with TRBD1. The CDR3 contains 14 residues. In nucleotides, the CDR3 is TGTGCTAGCAGATCGGGACAGGAAGCCTACGAGCAGTACTTC. This translates into CASRSGQEAYEQYF.

This chain uses TRBV5-6 with TRBJ2-1; D perhaps matches TRBD2 (5 bases). Trimming cost V 9 bases and J 3 bases, with 22 bases left between them. The germline V gene has CDR1 SGHDT and CDR2 YYEEEE. This CDR3 spans 16 amino acids. CDR3 sequence: CATTRAGKWGYNEQFF. The CDR3 region has the DNA TGTGCCACCACGCGGGCCGGAAAGTGGGGCTACAATGAGCAGTTCTTC.

This clonotype was seen only a few times. This chain joins TRBV5-1 and TRBJ2-1, with 10 bases fitting TRBD2. The CDR3 has 17 residues. Germline V CDR1 and CDR2: SGHRS, YFSETQ. V shed 0 bases, J shed 4 bases, and the junction held 7 bases outside the gene matches. CDR3 in DNA: TGCGCCAGCAGCTTGGCGGTAAGACTAGCGGGTTACAATGAGCAGTTCTTC. Translated, it gives CASSLAVRLAGYNEQFF.

This clonotype appeared many times. The CDR3 nucleotides are TGCAGCGGGACCGGGGGCGGGACGCAGTATTTT. It is translated as CSGTGGGTQYF. The V and J genes are TRBV29-1 and TRBJ2-3; the D gene could be TRBD1 or TRBD2 (6 bases each). V gave up 7 bases and J gave up 9 bases, with 14 bases separating them. Germline values: CDR1 SQVTM, CDR2 ANQGSEA. The CDR3 covers 11 residues.

V usage is TRBV7-9 and J usage is TRBJ2-6; 8 bases are a match to TRBD1. The germline gives CDR1 SEHNR, CDR2 FQNEAQ (reference sequence). V was clipped by 4 bases and J by 0 bases; unmatched bases: 8. There are 18 residues in the CDR3. The CDR3 DNA follows: TGTGCCAGCAGCTCCAACAGGGGGTCCCTCTCTGGGGCCAACGTCCTGACTTTC. Its protein is CASSSNRGSLSGANVLTF.

The V call is TRBV5-5, the J call TRBJ1-4; maybe TRBD1 (5 bases). Germline V lookup: CDR1 SGHKS, CDR2 YYEKEE (reference sequence). Trimming took 0 bases from V and 7 from J, leaving 13 bases between them. CDR3 length: 15 amino acids. Here the CDR3 DNA reads TGTGCCAGCAGCTTGGGACAGCTTGAGGGTGAAAAACTGTTTTTT. This translates into CASSLGQLEGEKLFF. The full variable domain, its missing parts supplied by reference TRBV5-5 and TRBJ1-4, is DAGVTQSPTHLIKTRGQQVTLRCSPISGHKSVSWYQQVLGQGPQFIFQYYEKEERGRGNFPDRFSARQFPNYSSELNVNALLLGDSALYLCASSLGQLEGEKLFFGSGTQLSVL.

This clonotype was recorded a few times. This chain connects TRBV4-1 to TRBJ2-3; perhaps TRBD1 as D (5 bases). The CDR3 is 15 residues long. V lost 2 bases, J lost 4 bases, and 13 bases lay in between. From germline, CDR1 is MGHRA and CDR2 YSYEKL. CDR3 protein: CASSQQGGRADTQYF. CDR3 sequence (DNA): TGCGCCAGCAGCCAACAGGGCGGTAGGGCAGATACGCAGTATTTT.

Only a few counts were recorded for this clonotype. The chain carries TRBV18 and TRBJ2-3; D possibly corresponds to TRBD2 (6 bases). V was shortened by 3 bases and J by 4 bases, with 26 bases between the two germline ends. The germline V gene encodes CDR1 KGHSH and CDR2 LQKENI. The CDR3 loop spans 19 amino acids. The CDR3 sequence: CASSPKTLAGTPFADTQYF. In DNA form, the CDR3 reads TGTGCCAGCTCACCCAAAACGCTGGCCGGGACTCCCTTCGCAGATACGCAGTATTTT.

This clonotype has just a few counts. The chain couples TRBV9 to TRBJ2-5; possible D gene TRBD2, 6 bases. The J call could be wrong; TRBJ2-7 is a better fit for the DNA end. The CDR3 consists of 17 residues. In germline, CDR1 is SGDLS, CDR2 YYNGEE. The CDR3 coding sequence is TGTGCCAGCAGCCCCCGCGGCGGGGCTAGCACAGCCCACGAGCAGTACTTC. It is translated as CASSPRGGASTAHEQYF.

This clonotype turned up a few times. The chain carries TRBV20-1 and TRBJ1-1; no firm D call. V lost 0 bases to trimming and J lost 3 bases, with 8 bases between them. In germline, CDR1 is DFQATT, CDR2 SNEGSKA (reference sequence). The CDR3 has 13 residues. The CDR3 loop is CSARDRSDTEAFF. The CDR3, as DNA: TGCAGTGCTAGAGATCGGTCAGACACTGAAGCTTTCTTT.